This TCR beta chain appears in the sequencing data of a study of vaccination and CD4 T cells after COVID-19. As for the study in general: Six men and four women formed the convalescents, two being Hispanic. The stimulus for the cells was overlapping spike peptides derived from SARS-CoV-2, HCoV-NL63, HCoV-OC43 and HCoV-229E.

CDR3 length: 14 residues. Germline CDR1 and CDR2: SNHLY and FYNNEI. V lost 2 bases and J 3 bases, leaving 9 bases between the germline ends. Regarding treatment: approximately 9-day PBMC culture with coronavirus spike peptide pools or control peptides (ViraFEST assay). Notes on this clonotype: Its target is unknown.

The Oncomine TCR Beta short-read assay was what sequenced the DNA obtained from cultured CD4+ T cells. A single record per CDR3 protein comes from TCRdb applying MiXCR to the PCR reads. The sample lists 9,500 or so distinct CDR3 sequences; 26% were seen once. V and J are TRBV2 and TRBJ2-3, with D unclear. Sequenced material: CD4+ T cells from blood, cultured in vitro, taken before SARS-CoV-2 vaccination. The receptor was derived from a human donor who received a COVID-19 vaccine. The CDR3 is CASSESTATDTQYF. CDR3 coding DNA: TGTGCCAGCAGTGAATCGACCGCGACAGATACGCAGTATTTT.